These 4 T cell receptor beta chains originate from one sample sequenced in a study of blood T cell repertoires in COVID-19 (TCRdb year 2020). Library preparation was by the immunoSEQ multiplex PCR assay. TCRdb took this table from immuneACCESS and kept in-frame rearrangements with V and J called. Such tables lack part of the clones; where checked against another copy, unresolved V genes explain under half of the gap, and the rest is unexplained. The sample table lists approximately 300,000 clones, more than 80% of them with a count of one. The leading ten clones occupy 6.5% to 8% of the sample. Input material: peripheral blood. These receptors all come from a woman in her twenties or thirties with COVID-19, enrolled during active disease.

The chain employs TRBV10-3 and TRBJ2-2; possible D gene TRBD1, 8 bases. V shed 6 bases and J shed 5 bases, with 25 bases lying between them. Germline V gene lookup returns CDR1 ENHRY and CDR2 SYGVKD. The CDR3 covers 18 residues. The DNA of the CDR3 is TGTGCCATCAGCCAACAGGGGGAACACGGGACTAAGACCGGGGAGCTGTTTTTT. Translating gives CAISQQGEHGTKTGELFF.

The J gene is TRBJ2-6, the V gene TRBV6-5; no reliable D call. The CDR3 length is 13 residues. Trimming took off 6 bases at V and 4 bases at J, with 7 bases between the two ends. The germline V gene has CDR1 MNHEY and CDR2 SVGAGI. CDR3 sequence (DNA): TGTGCCAGCAGGAACTCAGGGGCCAACGTCCTGACTTTC. Protein sequence: CASRNSGANVLTF.

This chain joins TRBV18 and TRBJ2-1; 13 positions match TRBD2. The J segment lost 8 bases and the V segment lost 2 bases, leaving 6 bases of the junction unmatched. CDR3 size: 16 residues. The germline V gene encodes CDR1 KGHSH and CDR2 LQKENI. This CDR3 is CASSPRGLAGEDEQFF. The CDR3 nucleotides are TGTGCCAGCTCACCAAGAGGACTAGCGGGAGAGGATGAGCAGTTCTTC.

The chain has TRBV29-1 and TRBJ2-3; TRBD1 matches 8 bases. The CDR3 sequence is 15 residues long. V lost 3 bases and J lost 5; bases outside the gene matches: 10. Germline V gene lookup returns CDR1 SQVTM and CDR2 ANQGSEA. For the CDR3, the DNA is TGCAGCGTTGAGGAAAGTGTGACAGGGGAAGATACGCAGTATTTT. Its protein is CSVEESVTGEDTQYF.